These 19 T cell receptor beta chains came from one sample sequenced in a study of blood T cells in healthy people across ages. Primed by a sample-barcoded 5' primer and a J-beta primer mix, a second PCR proceeded for roughly 6 to 12 cycles. TCRdb independently ran MiXCR on the 5' RACE reads; one entry per CDR3 protein. The sample shows 1,500,000 or so distinct CDR3 sequences, about 45% of them seen only once. The sample taken for sequencing was blood. The receptor set was obtained from a young woman in good health.

V gene TRBV21-1 combines with J gene TRBJ1-2; TRBD1, the table's D call, was not compared with the DNA. TRBV21-1 is flagged as a pseudogene. This CDR3 region has 13 residues. CDR3 sequence (DNA): TGTGCCAGCACCGGACAGGGTGCAACTGGCTACACCTTC. Translating gives CASTGQGATGYTF.

The table lists this clonotype with a few counts. The chain uses TRBV24-1 and TRBJ1-3; D gene ambiguous. V was trimmed by 1 base and J by 2 bases, leaving 8 bases between them. The CDR3 is 15 residues long. Germline assignment: CDR1 KGHDR and CDR2 SFDVKD. The CDR3 here is CATSDFSRPGNTIYF. The CDR3 region has the DNA TGTGCCACCAGTGATTTTTCCAGGCCTGGAAACACCATATATTTT.

This clonotype showed up just a few times. The J gene is TRBJ2-7, the V gene TRBV6-6, with D hard to call. The CDR3 contains 16 residues. Germline CDR1 is MNHNY and CDR2 is SVGAGI (reference sequence). V lost 0 bases and J 3 bases, leaving 15 bases between the germline ends. CDR3 DNA: TGTGCCAGCAGTTACTCCCAAGCAGACATGGACTACGAGCAGTACTTC. This codes for CASSYSQADMDYEQYF.

The V call is TRBV12-3 or TRBV12-4, the J call TRBJ2-3; D gene uncertain. This CDR3 comprises 12 residues. Trimming cost V 8 bases and J 9 bases, with 15 bases left between them. In DNA form, the CDR3 reads TGTGCCAGCGACCGAACAACACACACGCAGTATTTT. Its translation: CASDRTTHTQYF.

The chain joins TRBV11-2 to TRBJ2-3; 7 bases map to TRBD2. The CDR3 has 16 amino acids. The trim removed 5 bases at V and 2 bases at J, leaving 10 bases unmatched. The germline V gene has CDR1 SGHAT and CDR2 FQNNGV. The CDR3 DNA reads TGTGCCAGCAGCCCGATCCGAGCGGGACCCACAGATACGCAGTATTTT. Encoded protein: CASSPIRAGPTDTQYF.

On this clonotype: The junction departs from the called germline gene at one end, perhaps through a read error. The chain links TRBV2 to TRBJ2-1; 10 nucleotides match TRBD2. The CDR3 is 15 residues long. Germline V gives CDR1 SNHLY, CDR2 FYNNEI. The CDR3 region has the DNA TGTGCCAGCAGTGTACAACTAGCGGGAAACAGTGAGCGGTTCTTC. This gives the protein CASSVQLAGNSERFF.

V usage is TRBV21-1 and J usage is TRBJ2-1; the table's D gene call, TRBD2, was not cross checked with the DNA. TRBV21-1 is annotated as a pseudogene. This CDR3 has 14 residues. The chain's CDR3 is CASGPSRARNEQFF. The CDR3 region has the DNA TGTGCCAGCGGACCTTCCCGCGCCAGAAATGAGCAGTTCTTC.

This clonotype was found a few times. The gene calls are TRBV3-1 and TRBJ1-2, with D uncertain. CDR3 length equals 14 residues. V was trimmed by 0 bases and J by 3 bases, leaving 8 bases between them. The germline V gene encodes CDR1 LGHDT and CDR2 YNNKEL (reference sequence). In DNA, the CDR3 is TGTGCCAGCAGCCAAGATCCTAGCTACTATGGCTACACCTTC. It codes for CASSQDPSYYGYTF.

The rearrangement links TRBV20-1 to TRBJ1-5; D not resolved. Per germline, CDR1 DFQATT and CDR2 SNEGSKA (reference sequence). This CDR3 has 15 residues. V lost 5 bases to trimming and J lost 0 bases, with 14 bases between them. The CDR3: CSAGRSSFSNQPQHF. In DNA form, the CDR3 reads TGCAGTGCTGGGAGAAGCTCTTTTAGCAATCAGCCCCAGCATTTT.

The chain links TRBV6-2 or TRBV6-3 to TRBJ2-3; no definite D call. There are 15 residues in the CDR3. Germline CDR1 and CDR2: MNHEY and SVGEGT. Trimming removed 5 bases from V and 3 bases from J, with 15 bases in between. This chain's CDR3 is CASSPGRILTDTQYF. The DNA of the CDR3 is TGTGCCAGCAGTCCAGGACGGATTCTAACAGATACGCAGTATTTT.

The CDR3 bases are TGTGCCAGCAGCTCAAGGACTAGCGTCTACAATGAGCAGTACTTC. Translated, it gives CASSSRTSVYNEQYF. The chain combines TRBV7-2 with TRBJ2-1; 9 nucleotides align to TRBD2. The end of the DNA fits TRBJ2-7 better, so the J call may be wrong. This CDR3 spans 15 amino acids. Per the germline V gene, CDR1 is SGHTA and CDR2 is FQGNSA.

This chain links TRBV9 with TRBJ2-1; 9 bases are a match to TRBD2. J lost 15 bases, V lost 3 bases, and 13 bases had no gene match. The germline gives CDR1 SGDLS, CDR2 YYNGEE. This CDR3 contains 14 residues. The CDR3 is CASSAGLTLAGSFF. For the CDR3, the DNA is TGTGCCAGCAGCGCCGGCCTTACTCTAGCGGGGTCGTTCTTC.

The chain recombines TRBV20-1 with TRBJ2-7; D is ambiguous. This CDR3 region has 12 residues. Germline values: CDR1 DFQATT, CDR2 SNEGSKA (reference sequence). With 6 bases removed from V and 2 bases from J, the gap between germline ends came to 11 bases. DNA of the CDR3: TGCAGTGCGAAGCAGGAGCCCTACGAGCAGTACTTC. Its protein product is CSAKQEPYEQYF.

This clonotype was detected many times. This rearrangement joins TRBV4-3 to TRBJ2-7, with 12 bases identical to TRBD2. The CDR3 sequence is 16 residues long. In germline, CDR1 is LGHNA, CDR2 YSLEER. V shed 2 bases, J shed 3 bases, and the junction held 5 bases outside the gene matches. For the CDR3, the DNA is TGCGCCAGCAGCCAAATTCCGACTAGCGGGAGCTACGAGCAGTACTTC. Encoded protein: CASSQIPTSGSYEQYF.

The chain is built from TRBV7-6 and TRBJ2-3; D could derive from TRBD1 or TRBD2 (5 bases each). Trimming left V 5 bases short and J 5 bases short, with 17 bases between. The CDR3 extends over 15 amino acids. Germline V gives CDR1 SGHVS, CDR2 FNYEAQ. The CDR3 protein is CASSAWGTREDTQYF. CDR3 coding DNA: TGTGCCAGCAGCGCCTGGGGGACCCGGGAAGATACGCAGTATTTT.

Turning to this clonotype: One end of the junction fails to match germline, which may point to a read error. The chain employs TRBV7-7 and TRBJ2-3; 7 bases fit TRBD2. In germline, CDR1 is SSHAT, CDR2 FNYEAQ (reference sequence). The CDR3 spans 18 residues. In DNA form, the CDR3 reads TGTGCTAGCAGCTTAGTATTTTGGACTAGTCTAAGCACAGATACGCAGTATTTT. Its translation: CASSLVFWTSLSTDTQYF.

This clonotype was observed a few times. A read error may be the cause here, since a much bigger clone is one base away. V is TRBV4-3 and J is TRBJ2-7; 11 nucleotides align to TRBD2. This CDR3 comprises 16 residues. The germline V gene encodes CDR1 LGHNA and CDR2 YSLEER. CDR3 nucleotides: TGCGCCAGCAGCCAGGAGACTAGCGGGGACTCCCACGAGCAGTACTTC. This codes for CASSQETSGDSHEQYF.

The genes are TRBV12-3 or TRBV12-4 and TRBJ1-2; TRBD1 agrees at 9 bases. Unmatched junction bases numbered 9, after V lost 5 bases and J lost 8 bases. This CDR3 has 14 residues. CDR3 residues: CASSLQTGGDGYTF. Here the CDR3 DNA reads TGTGCCAGCAGTCTCCAAACAGGGGGCGACGGCTACACCTTC.

This chain joins TRBV20-1 and TRBJ1-1; a weak D match, TRBD1 (5 bases). Trimming cost V 5 bases and J 3 bases, with 19 bases left between them. CDR1 DFQATT and CDR2 SNEGSKA come from the germline V gene (reference sequence). The CDR3 covers 15 residues. The CDR3 region is CSAGSGGGMDTEAFF. The CDR3 DNA follows: TGCAGTGCTGGGAGCGGCGGGGGGATGGACACTGAAGCTTTCTTT.